This entry lists 28 T cell receptor beta chains sequenced from one sample in a study of T cell changes during pregnancy in multiple sclerosis. TCRdb's table, derived via immunoSEQ multiplex PCR, lists solely in-frame clones and lacks some. This table holds 45,000 to 70,000 clones, roughly nine tenths found once. The sample was peripheral blood, taken in the third trimester of pregnancy. These receptors all stem from a female donor in good health, enrolled as a control in a pregnancy study.

The chain couples TRBV27 to TRBJ1-2; D might be TRBD1 (5 bases). From germline, CDR1 is MNHEY and CDR2 SMNVEV (reference sequence). The CDR3 has 14 amino acids. Trimming took off 1 base at V and 6 bases at J, with 12 bases between the two ends. The CDR3 DNA follows: TGTGCCAGCAGTTTATTGGGCCAGGGAAATGGCTACACCTTC. This encodes CASSLLGQGNGYTF.

This rearrangement joins TRBV5-8 to TRBJ2-2; TRBD2 aligns across 7 bases. Germline V CDR1 and CDR2: SGHTS, YDEGEE. The CDR3 is 14 residues long. Germline trimming cut 0 bases from V and 5 bases from J; bases unmatched to any gene: 1. CDR3 sequence reads: CASSLGRETGELFF. CDR3 coding DNA: TGTGCCAGCAGCTTGGGGCGGGAGACCGGGGAGCTGTTTTTT.

The genes are TRBV28 and TRBJ2-7, with D possibly TRBD1 on 6 matching bases. Germline loops: CDR1 MDHEN, CDR2 SYDVKM. The CDR3 consists of 14 residues. The ends were cut back, 6 bases at V and 3 bases at J, with 15 bases in the middle. CDR3: CASRNLGGHYEQYF. In nucleotides, the CDR3 is TGTGCCAGCAGGAACCTAGGGGGACACTACGAGCAGTACTTC.

This chain connects TRBV19 to TRBJ1-2; 8 bases fit TRBD1. The CDR3 totals 13 residues. The V and J ends lost 6 bases and 8 bases, in that order; junction bases with no gene match: 8. The germline gives CDR1 LNHDA, CDR2 SQIVND (reference sequence). The CDR3 spells CASRDRTGSGYTF. The DNA of the CDR3 is TGTGCCAGTAGAGATCGGACAGGGAGCGGCTACACCTTC.

The chain couples TRBV7-3 to TRBJ2-3, with D perhaps TRBD2 (5 bases). This CDR3 spans 12 amino acids. CDR1 and CDR2 (germline): SGHTA, FQGTGA. V lost 3 bases, J lost 4 bases, and 5 bases lay in between. The CDR3 nucleotides are TGTGCCAGCAGCTTGCGGGCAGATACGCAGTATTTT. Residues: CASSLRADTQYF.

Comments on this clone: Other DNA sequences in the sample encode the same CDR3. V gene TRBV30 combines with J gene TRBJ2-5; TRBD1 matches at 7 bases. This CDR3 is built from 14 residues. J gave up 4 bases and V 3 bases, and 8 bases lay outside the gene matches. Germline V gene data show CDR1 as GTSNPN and CDR2 as SVGIG (reference sequence). The CDR3 DNA follows: TGTGCCTGGAGCCCCTTGGCAGGGGGAGAGACCCAGTACTTC. This translates into CAWSPLAGGETQYF.

The CDR3 bases are TGTGCCAGCAGCTTGGGGACTTCCACAGATACGCAGTATTTT. Translating it yields CASSLGTSTDTQYF. The chain carries TRBV7-9 and TRBJ2-3; possible D gene TRBD2, 6 bases. The CDR3 consists of 14 residues. Germline V gene data show CDR1 as SEHNR and CDR2 as FQNEAQ (reference sequence). Trimming left V 3 bases short and J 2 bases short, with 9 bases between.

This chain connects TRBV7-8 to TRBJ1-1; tentative D call: TRBD1 (5 bases). This CDR3 contains 15 residues. CDR1 and CDR2 (germline): SGHVS, FQNEAQ. V lost 7 bases and J 0 bases, leaving 15 bases between the germline ends. The CDR3 loop is CASTKQAGMNTEAFF. In DNA, the CDR3 is TGTGCCAGCACCAAACAGGCGGGGATGAACACTGAAGCTTTCTTT.

The chain couples TRBV7-9 to TRBJ2-3; 13 nucleotides agree with TRBD2. CDR1 and CDR2 (germline): SEHNR, FQNEAQ (reference sequence). The CDR3 has 17 residues. Trimming cost V 6 bases and J 2 bases; bases outside gene matches: 8. The CDR3 spells CASSWTSGGAITDTQYF. CDR3 sequence (DNA): TGTGCCAGCAGTTGGACTAGCGGGGGTGCTATCACAGATACGCAGTATTTT.

This chain links TRBV25-1 with TRBJ2-1, with D hard to call. Germline V gene lookup returns CDR1 MGHDK and CDR2 SYGVNS. There are 13 residues in the CDR3. V gave up 3 bases and J gave up 8 bases, with 11 bases separating them. The CDR3 loop is CASSDFYSYEQFF. As DNA, the CDR3 is TGTGCCAGCAGTGATTTTTACTCTTATGAGCAGTTCTTC. The complete variable domain, with remaining parts taken from reference TRBV25-1 and TRBJ2-1, reads EADIYQTPRYLVIGTGKKITLECSQTMGHDKMYWYQQDPGMELHLIHYSYGVNSTEKGDLSSESTVSRIRTEHFPLTLESARPSHTSQYLCASSDFYSYEQFFGPGTRLTVL.

V is TRBV10-3 and J is TRBJ2-3; 13 bases fit TRBD2. CDR1 and CDR2 from the germline V gene are ENHRY and SYGVKD. V shed 1 base and J 6 bases; nucleotides not matched to a gene: 4. CDR3 length equals 16 residues. The chain's CDR3 is CAISEWGTSGTDTQYF. CDR3 bases: TGTGCCATCAGTGAGTGGGGGACTAGCGGGACGGATACGCAGTATTTT.

The V call is TRBV18, the J call TRBJ2-7; a possible D gene is TRBD2 (5 bases). V lost 1 base and J 5 bases, leaving 15 bases between the germline ends. Germline V gene sequence: CDR1 KGHSH, CDR2 LQKENI. The CDR3 contains 15 residues. The CDR3 DNA follows: TGTGCCAGCTCACCACAATCTCCCACCGGGGACGAGCAGTACTTC. This gives the protein CASSPQSPTGDEQYF.

CDR3 coding DNA: TGTGCCAGCAGCCCAACCGGGACAGAGGATGGCTACACCTTC. Translating gives CASSPTGTEDGYTF. The gene calls are TRBV9 and TRBJ1-2; 7 bases match TRBD1. J gave up 6 bases and V 4 bases, and 9 bases lay outside the gene matches. Germline CDR1 reads SGDLS; CDR2 reads YYNGEE. This CDR3 region has 14 residues.

J is TRBJ2-7 and V is TRBV29-1, with D uncertain. V was trimmed by 4 bases and J by 3 bases, leaving 7 bases between them. CDR1 and CDR2 (germline): SQVTM, ANQGSEA. This CDR3 spans 11 amino acids. The CDR3: CSVGALYEQYF. CDR3 in DNA: TGCAGCGTTGGGGCTCTCTACGAGCAGTACTTC.

V and J are TRBV5-1 and TRBJ1-2; D is ambiguous. The CDR3 spans 16 residues. Trimming pared 2 bases from V and 4 bases from J, leaving 18 bases between. Germline CDR1 is SGHRS and CDR2 is YFSETQ. The CDR3 nucleotides read TGCGCCAGCAGCTTCGGAGAGCTTCCCTTGGGCTATGGCTACACCTTC. This gives the protein CASSFGELPLGYGYTF. The whole variable domain, filled in from reference TRBV5-1 and TRBJ1-2, reads KAGVTQTPRYLIKTRGQQVTLSCSPISGHRSVSWYQQTPGQGLQFLFEYFSETQRNKGNFPGRFSGRQFSNSRSEMNVSTLELGDSALYLCASSFGELPLGYGYTFGSGTRLTVV.

This clone was detected only a few times. The V call is TRBV14, the J call TRBJ1-1, with a tentative D call TRBD1 (5 bases). This CDR3 comprises 13 residues. Trimming took 4 bases from V and 0 from J, leaving 6 bases between them. CDR1 SGHDN and CDR2 FVKESK come from the germline V gene. The CDR3 bases are TGTGCCAGCAGCCGACAGATGAACACTGAAGCTTTCTTT. It codes for CASSRQMNTEAFF.

This chain connects TRBV6-5 to TRBJ2-1; D call uncertain. This CDR3 contains 13 residues. Germline CDR1 and CDR2: MNHEY and SVGAGI. V was pared by 4 bases and J by 0 bases, with 4 bases between. This CDR3 is CASSSSSYNEQFF. As DNA, the CDR3 is TGTGCCAGCAGTTCCAGCTCCTACAATGAGCAGTTCTTC.

In its sample, this clone was seen once. The CDR3 DNA sequence: TGTGCCAGCAGAGAACGGGACAGGGGATTCCTCAGCTCCTACAATGAGCAGTTCTTC. This translates into CASRERDRGFLSSYNEQFF. This chain links TRBV6-1 with TRBJ2-1; 10 bases fit TRBD1. Germline CDR1 MNHNS, CDR2 SASEGT. CDR3 length: 19 amino acids. Trimming removed 6 bases from V and 0 bases from J; junction bases left unmatched: 14.

The chain links TRBV5-1 to TRBJ1-1; D perhaps matches TRBD1 (5 bases). The germline CDR1 and CDR2 sequences are SGHRS and YFSETQ. CDR3 length equals 14 residues. Deletions cut 2 bases from V and 8 bases from J, with 16 bases between. The CDR3 nucleotides read TGCGCCAGCAGCTTCGGGACCGGGGAGGACGAAGCTTTCTTT. It yields the protein CASSFGTGEDEAFF.

The V and J genes are TRBV7-9 and TRBJ2-1, with TRBD2 matching over 13 bases. With V trimmed by 4 bases and J by 7 bases, 4 bases remained unmatched. The CDR3 is 15 residues long. Germline CDR1 and CDR2: SEHNR and FQNEAQ (reference sequence). CDR3 sequence reads: CASSSGTSGKNEQFF. DNA of the CDR3: TGTGCCAGCAGCTCCGGGACTAGCGGGAAAAATGAGCAGTTCTTC. The full variable domain, rest sourced from reference TRBV7-9 and TRBJ2-1, is DTGVSQNPRHKITKRGQNVTFRCDPISEHNRLYWYRQTLGQGPEFLTYFQNEAQLEKSRLLSDRFSAERPKGSFSTLEIQRTEQGDSAMYLCASSSGTSGKNEQFFGPGTRLTVL.

V usage is TRBV4-3 and J usage is TRBJ1-1; possibly TRBD1 for D (5 bases). V was cut by 0 bases and J by 1 base, with 15 bases left in between. Germline V gene sequence: CDR1 LGHNA, CDR2 YSLEER. This CDR3 region has 17 residues. The CDR3 is CASSQDHGPGGNTEAFF. CDR3 DNA: TGCGCCAGCAGCCAAGATCACGGCCCGGGGGGGAACACTGAAGCTTTCTTT.

This rearrangement joins TRBV18 to TRBJ1-1; D call uncertain. CDR1 is KGHSH, CDR2 LQKENI, per germline. The CDR3 length is 15 residues. The ends were cut back, 3 bases at V and 0 bases at J, with 11 bases in the middle. CDR3 coding DNA: TGTGCCAGCTCACCGGATGCCACTATGAACACTGAAGCTTTCTTT. It is translated as CASSPDATMNTEAFF. Based on the CDR3 plus reference TRBV18 and TRBJ1-1, the full variable domain is NAGVMQNPRHLVRRRGQEARLRCSPMKGHSHVYWYRQLPEEGLKFMVYLQKENIIDESGMPKERFSAEFPKEGPSILRIQQVVRGDSAAYFCASSPDATMNTEAFFGQGTRLTVV.

The V and J genes are TRBV19 and TRBJ2-7; TRBD2 might be the D (5 bases). Trimming cost V 8 bases and J 0 bases, with 14 bases left between them. The CDR3 covers 14 residues. CDR1 and CDR2 from the germline V gene are LNHDA and SQIVND (reference sequence). CDR3 amino acids: CASGGGPYSYEQYF. CDR3 coding DNA: TGTGCCAGTGGCGGCGGGCCCTACTCCTACGAGCAGTACTTC.

The sample holds one count of this clone. The chain carries TRBV4-2 and TRBJ1-6; 7 nucleotides match TRBD1. Trimming cost V 0 bases and J 10 bases; bases outside gene matches: 6. Germline values: CDR1 LGHNA, CDR2 YNFKEQ. The CDR3 is 15 amino acids. The CDR3 loop reads CASSQEEGARSPLHF. Here the CDR3 DNA reads TGTGCCAGCAGCCAAGAAGAGGGGGCGAGATCACCCCTCCACTTT.

The chain links TRBV13 to TRBJ2-2; TRBD2 matches at 9 bases. Germline CDR1 and CDR2: PRHDT and FYEKMQ (reference sequence). CDR3 length equals 15 residues. J lost 6 bases, V lost 3 bases, and 5 bases had no gene match. CDR3 in DNA: TGTGCCAGCAGCTTCATCCTAGCGGGATCCGGGGAGCTGTTTTTT. Its protein is CASSFILAGSGELFF.

The chain carries TRBV2 and TRBJ1-4, with a tentative D call TRBD1 (5 bases). The germline V and J ends were trimmed by 1 base and 2 bases, with 5 bases remaining between them. The CDR3 spans 14 residues. CDR1 and CDR2 (germline): SNHLY, FYNNEI. The CDR3 DNA sequence: TGTGCCAGCAGTGAAGAGGGGACTAATGAAAAACTGTTTTTT. Amino acid sequence: CASSEEGTNEKLFF.

V and J are TRBV19 and TRBJ1-1, with 9 bases fitting TRBD1. The V gene end was trimmed by 5 bases and the J gene end by 0 bases; junction bases not matched to a gene: 7. This CDR3 region has 16 residues. CDR1 is LNHDA, CDR2 SQIVND, per germline (reference sequence). Here the CDR3 reads CASSSRQGGVNTEAFF. In DNA form, the CDR3 reads TGTGCCAGTAGTTCCAGACAGGGGGGGGTGAACACTGAAGCTTTCTTT.

V gene TRBV30 combines with J gene TRBJ2-3; 8 nucleotides align to TRBD2. Germline CDR1 GTSNPN, CDR2 SVGIG (reference sequence). This CDR3 has 14 residues. The trim removed 4 bases at V and 5 bases at J, leaving 8 bases unmatched. The CDR3 spells CAWTRGGVRDTQYF. In DNA form, the CDR3 reads TGTGCCTGGACCCGGGGGGGGGTAAGAGATACGCAGTATTTT.